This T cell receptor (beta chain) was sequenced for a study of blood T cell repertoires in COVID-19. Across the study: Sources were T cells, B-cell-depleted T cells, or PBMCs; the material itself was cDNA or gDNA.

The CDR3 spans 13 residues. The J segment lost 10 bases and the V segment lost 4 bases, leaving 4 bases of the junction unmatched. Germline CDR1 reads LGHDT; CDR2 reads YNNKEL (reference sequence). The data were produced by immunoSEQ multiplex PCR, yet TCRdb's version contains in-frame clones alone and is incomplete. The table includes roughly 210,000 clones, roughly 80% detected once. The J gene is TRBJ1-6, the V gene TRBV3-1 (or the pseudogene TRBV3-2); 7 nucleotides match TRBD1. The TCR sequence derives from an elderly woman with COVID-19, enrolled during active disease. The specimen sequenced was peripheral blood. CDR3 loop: CASSPQQGSPLHF. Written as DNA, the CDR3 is TGTGCCAGCAGCCCTCAACAGGGGTCACCCCTCCACTTT.